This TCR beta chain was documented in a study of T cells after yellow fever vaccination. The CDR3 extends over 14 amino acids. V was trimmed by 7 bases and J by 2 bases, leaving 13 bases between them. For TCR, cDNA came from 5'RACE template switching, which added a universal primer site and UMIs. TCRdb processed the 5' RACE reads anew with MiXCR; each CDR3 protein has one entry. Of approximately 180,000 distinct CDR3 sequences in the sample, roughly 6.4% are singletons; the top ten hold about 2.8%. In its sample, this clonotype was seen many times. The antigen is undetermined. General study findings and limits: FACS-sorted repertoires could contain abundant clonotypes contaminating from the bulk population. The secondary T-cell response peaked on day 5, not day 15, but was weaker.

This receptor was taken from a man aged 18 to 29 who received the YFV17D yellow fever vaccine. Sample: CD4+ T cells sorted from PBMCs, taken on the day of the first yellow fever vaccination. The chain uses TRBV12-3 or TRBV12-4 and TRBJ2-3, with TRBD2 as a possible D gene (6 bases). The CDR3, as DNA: TGTGCCAGCATTCGGGACTCCTACACAGATACGCAGTATTTT. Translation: CASIRDSYTDTQYF.